What follows is one T cell receptor beta chain and its context. The antigen is undetermined. Sequencing was limited to surgery cases with top T cell transcript signatures in brain tissue. The record originates from a study of brain T cells in children with intractable seizures. Study results and limitations: Patients' HCMV serostatus was unknown; virus specificity rests on CDR3 similarity alone. Pre- and post-surgery blood differed in depth, so pre-surgery absences may be undersampling.

The length of the CDR3 is 17 residues. V was pared by 0 bases and J by 0 bases, with 14 bases between. CDR1 is LNHNV and CDR2 is YYDKDF in the germline V gene (reference sequence). Clones were read by immunoSEQ multiplex PCR, and TCRdb kept only the in-frame ones, dropping some. This sample has 95,000 to 120,000 clones, with 90% to 95% found just once. The starting material was peripheral blood, obtained at surgery. The origin of this receptor is a boy younger than two with hemimegalencephaly and intractable seizures. V and J are TRBV15 and TRBJ1-1, with D unclear. The CDR3 is CATSRDVPALMNTEAFF. The DNA of the CDR3 is TGTGCCACCAGCAGAGATGTACCAGCTCTCATGAACACTGAAGCTTTCTTT.